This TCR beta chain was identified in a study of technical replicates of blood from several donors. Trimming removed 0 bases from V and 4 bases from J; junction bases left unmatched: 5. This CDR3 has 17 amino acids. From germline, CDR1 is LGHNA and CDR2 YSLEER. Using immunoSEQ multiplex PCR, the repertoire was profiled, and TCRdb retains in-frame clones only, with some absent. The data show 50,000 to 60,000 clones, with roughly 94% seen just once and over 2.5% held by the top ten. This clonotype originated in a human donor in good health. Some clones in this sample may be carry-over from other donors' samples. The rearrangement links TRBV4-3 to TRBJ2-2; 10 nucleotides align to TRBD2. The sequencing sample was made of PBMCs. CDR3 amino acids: CASSQDRAGGVTGELFF. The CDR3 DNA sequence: TGCGCCAGCAGCCAAGACCGAGCGGGAGGGGTCACCGGGGAGCTGTTTTTT.